The subject of this entry is one TCR beta chain. This entry comes from a study of control samples from healthy donors and cancer patients. Clones were read by immunoSEQ multiplex PCR, and TCRdb kept only the in-frame ones, dropping some. The repertoire holds about 180,000 clones, 91% seen once, with approximately 2% in the top ten. This CDR3 is built from 15 residues. The V gene's germline CDR1 is SEHNR and CDR2 FQNEAQ (reference sequence). The V end lost 5 bases, the J end lost 8 bases, and 21 bases lay between the germline ends. This TCR was sampled from a woman aged 40 to 50 in good health. The chain links TRBV7-9 to TRBJ1-2; maybe TRBD1 (5 bases). Sequencing was carried out using blood. The CDR3 spells CASSPVWGGEEGYTF. CDR3 sequence (DNA): TGTGCCAGCAGCCCAGTATGGGGCGGCGAAGAGGGCTACACCTTC.